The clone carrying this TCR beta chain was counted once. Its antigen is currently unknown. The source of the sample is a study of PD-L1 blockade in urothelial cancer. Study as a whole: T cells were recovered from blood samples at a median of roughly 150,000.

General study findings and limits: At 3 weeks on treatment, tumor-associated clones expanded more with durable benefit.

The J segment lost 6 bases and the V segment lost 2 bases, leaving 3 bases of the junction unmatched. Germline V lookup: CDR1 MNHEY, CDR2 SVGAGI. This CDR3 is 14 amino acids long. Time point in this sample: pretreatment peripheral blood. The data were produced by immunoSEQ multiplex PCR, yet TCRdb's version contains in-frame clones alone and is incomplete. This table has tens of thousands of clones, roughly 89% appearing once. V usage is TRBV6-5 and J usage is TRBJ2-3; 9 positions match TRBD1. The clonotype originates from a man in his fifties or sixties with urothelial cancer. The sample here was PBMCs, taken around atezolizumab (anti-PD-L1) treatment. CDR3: CASSYTGGADTQYF. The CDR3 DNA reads TGTGCCAGCAGTTACACAGGGGGCGCGGATACGCAGTATTTT.